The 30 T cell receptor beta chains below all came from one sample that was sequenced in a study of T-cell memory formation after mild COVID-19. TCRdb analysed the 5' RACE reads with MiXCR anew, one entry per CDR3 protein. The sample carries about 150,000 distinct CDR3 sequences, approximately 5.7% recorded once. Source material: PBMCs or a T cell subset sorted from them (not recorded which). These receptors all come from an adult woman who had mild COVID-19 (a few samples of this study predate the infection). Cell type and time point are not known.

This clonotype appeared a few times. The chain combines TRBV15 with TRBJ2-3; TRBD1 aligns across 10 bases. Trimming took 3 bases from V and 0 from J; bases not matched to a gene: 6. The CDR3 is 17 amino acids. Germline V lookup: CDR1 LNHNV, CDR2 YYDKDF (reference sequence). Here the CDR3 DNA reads TGTGCCACCAGCAGTGAGTGGACAGGGGGGAGCACAGATACGCAGTATTTT. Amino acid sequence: CATSSEWTGGSTDTQYF.

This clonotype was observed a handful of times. In nucleotides, the CDR3 is TGTGCCAGCAGTGCCTCTCGGAGTTACACTGAAGCTTTCTTT. Translating it yields CASSASRSYTEAFF. J is TRBJ1-1 and V is TRBV25-1; D unclear. V was clipped by 4 bases and J by 3 bases, with 12 bases between them. CDR3 length equals 14 residues. In germline, CDR1 is MGHDK, CDR2 SYGVNS.

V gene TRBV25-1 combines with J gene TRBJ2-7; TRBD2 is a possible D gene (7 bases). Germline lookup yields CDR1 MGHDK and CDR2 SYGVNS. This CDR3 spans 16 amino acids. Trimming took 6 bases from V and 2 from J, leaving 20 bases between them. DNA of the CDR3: TGTGCCAGCAGGAGGGGGGGGGGCGGACCCCCCTACGAGCAGTACTTC. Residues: CASRRGGGGPPYEQYF.

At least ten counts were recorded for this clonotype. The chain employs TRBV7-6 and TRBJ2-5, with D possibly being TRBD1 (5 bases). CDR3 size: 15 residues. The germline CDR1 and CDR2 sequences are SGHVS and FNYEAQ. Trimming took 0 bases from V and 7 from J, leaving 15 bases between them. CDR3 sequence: CASSLAGVRDGTQYF. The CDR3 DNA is TGTGCCAGCAGCTTAGCAGGTGTCAGGGATGGGACCCAGTACTTC.

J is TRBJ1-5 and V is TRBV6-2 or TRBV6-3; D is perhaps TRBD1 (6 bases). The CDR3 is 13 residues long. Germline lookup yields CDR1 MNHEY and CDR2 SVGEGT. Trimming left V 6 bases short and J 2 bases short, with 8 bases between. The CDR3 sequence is CASRDRRNQPQHF. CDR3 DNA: TGTGCCAGCAGGGACAGACGCAATCAGCCCCAGCATTTT.

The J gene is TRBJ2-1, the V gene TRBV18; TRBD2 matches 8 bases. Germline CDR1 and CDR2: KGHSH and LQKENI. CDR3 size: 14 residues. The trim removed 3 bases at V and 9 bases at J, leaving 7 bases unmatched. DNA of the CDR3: TGTGCCAGCTCACCGGGGACTAGTTTCGGTGAGCAGTTCTTC. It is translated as CASSPGTSFGEQFF.

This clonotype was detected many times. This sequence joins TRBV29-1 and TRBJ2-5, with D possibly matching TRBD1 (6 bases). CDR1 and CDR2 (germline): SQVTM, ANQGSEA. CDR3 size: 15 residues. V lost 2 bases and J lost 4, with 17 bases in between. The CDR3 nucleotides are TGCAGCGTTGAAAAACCAGGGGATAGGGGAGAGACCCAGTACTTC. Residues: CSVEKPGDRGETQYF.

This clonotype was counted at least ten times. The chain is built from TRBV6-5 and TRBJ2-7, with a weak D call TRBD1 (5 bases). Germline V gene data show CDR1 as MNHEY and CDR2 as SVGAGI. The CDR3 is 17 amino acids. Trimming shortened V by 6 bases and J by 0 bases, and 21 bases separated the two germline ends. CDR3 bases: TGTGCCAGCAGCCCTAAGTGGGGCAGTTATTCCTCCTACGAGCAGTACTTC. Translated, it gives CASSPKWGSYSSYEQYF.

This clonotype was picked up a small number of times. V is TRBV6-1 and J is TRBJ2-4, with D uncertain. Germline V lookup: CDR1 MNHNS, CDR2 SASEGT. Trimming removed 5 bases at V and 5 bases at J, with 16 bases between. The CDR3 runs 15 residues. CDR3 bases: TGTGCCAGCAGTAGTCGCCGGGTCGAAGAAAACATTCAGTACTTC. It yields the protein CASSSRRVEENIQYF.

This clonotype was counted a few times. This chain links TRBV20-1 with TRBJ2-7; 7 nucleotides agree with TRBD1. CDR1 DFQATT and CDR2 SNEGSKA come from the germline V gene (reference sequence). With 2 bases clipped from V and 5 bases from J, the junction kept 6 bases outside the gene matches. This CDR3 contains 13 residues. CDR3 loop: CSARLTGRHEQYF. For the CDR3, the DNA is TGCAGTGCTAGATTGACAGGGCGCCACGAGCAGTACTTC.

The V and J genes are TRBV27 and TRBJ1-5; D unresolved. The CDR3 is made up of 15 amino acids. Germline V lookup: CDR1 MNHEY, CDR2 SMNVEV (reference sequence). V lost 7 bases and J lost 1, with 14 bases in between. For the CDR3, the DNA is TGTGCCAGCACCTTCAAACCCGACAGCAATCAGCCCCAGCATTTT. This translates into CASTFKPDSNQPQHF.

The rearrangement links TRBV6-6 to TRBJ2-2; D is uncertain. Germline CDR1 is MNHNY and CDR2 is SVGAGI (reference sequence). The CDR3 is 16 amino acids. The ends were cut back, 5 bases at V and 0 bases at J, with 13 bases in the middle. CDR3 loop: CASSPQHGPNTGELFF. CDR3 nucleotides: TGTGCCAGCAGTCCACAGCACGGACCGAACACCGGGGAGCTGTTTTTT.

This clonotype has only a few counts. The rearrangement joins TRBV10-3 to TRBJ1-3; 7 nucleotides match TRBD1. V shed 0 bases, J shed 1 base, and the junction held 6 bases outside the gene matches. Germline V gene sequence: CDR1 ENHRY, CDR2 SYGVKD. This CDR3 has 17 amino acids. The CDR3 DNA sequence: TGTGCCATCAGTGAGTCGGCCGGGACAGTTTCTGGAAACACCATATATTTT. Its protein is CAISESAGTVSGNTIYF.

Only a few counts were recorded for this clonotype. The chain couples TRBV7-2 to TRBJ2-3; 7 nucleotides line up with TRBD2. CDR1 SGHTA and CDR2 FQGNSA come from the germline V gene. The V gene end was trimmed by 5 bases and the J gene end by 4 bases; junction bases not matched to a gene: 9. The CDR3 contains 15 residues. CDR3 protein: CASSPGGGPSDTQYF. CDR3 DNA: TGTGCCAGCAGCCCCGGGGGAGGGCCGTCAGATACGCAGTATTTT.

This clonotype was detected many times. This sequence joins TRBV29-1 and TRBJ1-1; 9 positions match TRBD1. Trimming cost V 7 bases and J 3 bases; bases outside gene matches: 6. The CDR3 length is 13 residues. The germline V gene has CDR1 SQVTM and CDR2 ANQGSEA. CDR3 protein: CSGKDRGDTEAFF. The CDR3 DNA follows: TGCAGCGGGAAGGACAGGGGTGACACTGAAGCTTTCTTT.

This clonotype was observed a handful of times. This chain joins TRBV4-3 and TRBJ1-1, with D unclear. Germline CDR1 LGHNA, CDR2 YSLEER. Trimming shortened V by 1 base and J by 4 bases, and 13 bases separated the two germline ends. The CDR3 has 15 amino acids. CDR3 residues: CASSQGLGLVTEAFF. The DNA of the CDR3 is TGCGCCAGCAGCCAAGGTTTAGGGTTGGTCACTGAAGCTTTCTTT.

CDR3 sequence reads: CASSQDLASVSGNTIYF. In nucleotides, the CDR3 is TGTGCCAGCAGCCAAGATCTAGCTTCAGTCTCTGGAAACACCATATATTTT. The chain uses TRBV14 and TRBJ1-3; D is ambiguous. From germline, CDR1 is SGHDN and CDR2 FVKESK. This CDR3 has 17 residues. Trimming shortened V by 0 bases and J by 0 bases, and 12 bases separated the two germline ends.

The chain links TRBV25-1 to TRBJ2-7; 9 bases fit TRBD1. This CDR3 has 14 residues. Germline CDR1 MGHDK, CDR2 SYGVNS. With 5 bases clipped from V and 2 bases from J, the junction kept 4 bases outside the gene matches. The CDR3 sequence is CASSMDRGAYEQYF. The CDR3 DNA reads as TGTGCCAGCAGTATGGACAGGGGAGCCTACGAGCAGTACTTC.

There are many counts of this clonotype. CDR3 in amino acids: CASSRGTGGMGGSQPQHF. The CDR3 nucleotides read TGCGCCAGCAGCCGAGGGACAGGGGGTATGGGTGGTAGTCAGCCCCAGCATTTT. The chain recombines TRBV4-1 with TRBJ1-5; the match to TRBD1 covers 11 bases. The CDR3 has 18 residues. CDR1 is MGHRA, CDR2 YSYEKL, per germline. Germline trimming cut 4 bases from V and 6 bases from J; bases unmatched to any gene: 14.

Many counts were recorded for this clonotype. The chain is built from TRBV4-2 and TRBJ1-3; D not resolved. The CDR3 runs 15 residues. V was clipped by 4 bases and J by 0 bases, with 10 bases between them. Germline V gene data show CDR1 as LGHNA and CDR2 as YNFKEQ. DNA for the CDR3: TGTGCCAGCAGCCCAGGACTGCTCTCTGGAAACACCATATATTTT. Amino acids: CASSPGLLSGNTIYF.

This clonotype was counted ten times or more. The CDR3 DNA reads TGTGCCAGCAGCTTGGGTTGGGGGACTGAAGCTTTCTTT. Translating gives CASSLGWGTEAFF. The chain is built from TRBV5-6 and TRBJ1-1; perhaps TRBD1 as D (5 bases). The CDR3 contains 13 residues. Germline V CDR1 and CDR2: SGHDT, YYEEEE. The V end lost 0 bases, the J end lost 5 bases, and 8 bases lay between the germline ends.

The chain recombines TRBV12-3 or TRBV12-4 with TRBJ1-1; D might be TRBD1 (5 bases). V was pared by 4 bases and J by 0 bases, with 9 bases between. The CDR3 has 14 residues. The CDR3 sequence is CASSSPGLNTEAFF. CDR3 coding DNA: TGTGCCAGCAGTTCGCCAGGGCTGAACACTGAAGCTTTCTTT.

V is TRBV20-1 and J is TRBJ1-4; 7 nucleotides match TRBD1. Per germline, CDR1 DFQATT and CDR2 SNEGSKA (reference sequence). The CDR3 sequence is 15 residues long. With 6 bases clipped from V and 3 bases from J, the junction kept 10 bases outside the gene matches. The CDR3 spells CSAALLGGSNEKLFF. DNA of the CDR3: TGCAGTGCCGCCCTATTAGGGGGCTCTAATGAAAAACTGTTTTTT.

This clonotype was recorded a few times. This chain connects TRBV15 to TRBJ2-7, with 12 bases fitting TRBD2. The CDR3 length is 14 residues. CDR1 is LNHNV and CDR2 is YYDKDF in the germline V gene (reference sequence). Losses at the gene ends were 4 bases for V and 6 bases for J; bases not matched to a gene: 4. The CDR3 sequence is CATSTSGRVGEQYF. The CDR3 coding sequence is TGTGCCACCAGCACTAGCGGGAGGGTCGGCGAGCAGTACTTC. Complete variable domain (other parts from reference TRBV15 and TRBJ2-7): DAMVIQNPRYQVTQFGKPVTLSCSQTLNHNVMYWYQQKSSQAPKLLFHYYDKDFNNEADTPDNFQSRRPNTSFCFLDIRSPGLGDTAMYLCATSTSGRVGEQYFGPGTRLTVT.

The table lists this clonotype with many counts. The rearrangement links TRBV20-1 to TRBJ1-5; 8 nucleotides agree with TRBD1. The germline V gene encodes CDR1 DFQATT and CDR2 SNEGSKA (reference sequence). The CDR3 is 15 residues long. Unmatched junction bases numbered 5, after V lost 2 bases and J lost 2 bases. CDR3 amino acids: CSARQGARGNQPQHF. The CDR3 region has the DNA TGCAGTGCTAGACAGGGGGCTAGGGGCAATCAGCCCCAGCATTTT.

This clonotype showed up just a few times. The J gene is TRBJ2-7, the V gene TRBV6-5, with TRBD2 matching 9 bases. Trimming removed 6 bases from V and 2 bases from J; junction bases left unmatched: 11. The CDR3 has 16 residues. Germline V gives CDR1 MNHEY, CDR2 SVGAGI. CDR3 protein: CASRIGGLAPTYEQYF. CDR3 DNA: TGTGCCAGCAGGATAGGGGGACTAGCCCCGACCTACGAGCAGTACTTC.

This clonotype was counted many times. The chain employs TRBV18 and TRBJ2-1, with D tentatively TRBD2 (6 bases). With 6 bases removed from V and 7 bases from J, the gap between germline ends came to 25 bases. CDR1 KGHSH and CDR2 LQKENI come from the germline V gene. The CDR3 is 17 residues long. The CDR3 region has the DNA TGTGCCAGCTCGGGAGGCCCCTTTAACGTGGCTGAAAATGAGCAGTTCTTC. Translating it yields CASSGGPFNVAENEQFF.

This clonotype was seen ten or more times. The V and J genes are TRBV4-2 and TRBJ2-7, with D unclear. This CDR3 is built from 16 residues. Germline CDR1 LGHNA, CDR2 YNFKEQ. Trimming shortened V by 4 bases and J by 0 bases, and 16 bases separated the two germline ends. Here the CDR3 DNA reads TGTGCCAGCAGCCCAACAGTCGGCGTCAGCTCCTACGAGCAGTACTTC. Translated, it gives CASSPTVGVSSYEQYF.

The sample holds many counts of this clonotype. CDR3 nucleotide sequence: TGTGCCAGCAGTGGGGGACAGGCCTATGGCTACACCTTC. Translated, it gives CASSGGQAYGYTF. This chain connects TRBV12-3 or TRBV12-4 to TRBJ1-2; TRBD1 matches 8 bases. Trimming cost V 5 bases and J 4 bases; bases outside gene matches: 3. The CDR3 loop spans 13 amino acids.

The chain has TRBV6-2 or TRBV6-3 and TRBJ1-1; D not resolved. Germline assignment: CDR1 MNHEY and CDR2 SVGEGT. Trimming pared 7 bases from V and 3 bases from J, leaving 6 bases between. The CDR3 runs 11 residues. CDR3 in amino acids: CASTRDTEAFF. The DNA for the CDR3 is TGTGCCAGCACCCGGGACACTGAAGCTTTCTTT.